Below, one T cell receptor beta chain is given with its context. Profiling relied on immunoSEQ multiplex PCR, and the TCRdb table lists in-frame clones only, not all of them. The sample has around 19,000 clones, roughly 80% seen once. The entry originates in a study of OX40 agonist ivuxolimab in advanced cancers. Germline V CDR1 and CDR2: SGHTA, FQGNSA. The V end lost 1 base, the J end lost 3 bases, and 15 bases lay between the germline ends. The CDR3 is made up of 16 amino acids. Sequenced material: CD4+ or CD8+ T cells sorted from blood, taken in a trial of the OX40 agonist ivuxolimab. This receptor was obtained from an adult with an advanced solid tumor such as melanoma, head and neck, liver or kidney cancer. The chain is built from TRBV7-2 and TRBJ1-2, with a tentative D call TRBD1 (5 bases). The CDR3 DNA is TGTGCCAGCAGCTTAGATCGAGTAGGGGCTTACTATGGCTACACCTTC. It yields the protein CASSLDRVGAYYGYTF.